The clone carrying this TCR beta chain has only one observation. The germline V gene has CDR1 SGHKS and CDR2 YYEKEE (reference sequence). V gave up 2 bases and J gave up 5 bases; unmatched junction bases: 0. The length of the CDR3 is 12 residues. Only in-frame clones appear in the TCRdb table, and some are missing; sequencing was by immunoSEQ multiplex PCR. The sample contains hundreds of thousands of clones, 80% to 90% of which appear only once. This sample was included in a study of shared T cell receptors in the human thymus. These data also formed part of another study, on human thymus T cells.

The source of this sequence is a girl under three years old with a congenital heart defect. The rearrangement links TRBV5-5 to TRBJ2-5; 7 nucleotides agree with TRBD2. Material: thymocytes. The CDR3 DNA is TGTGCCAGCAGCTTCGGGGGGGAGACCCAGTACTTC. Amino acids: CASSFGGETQYF.